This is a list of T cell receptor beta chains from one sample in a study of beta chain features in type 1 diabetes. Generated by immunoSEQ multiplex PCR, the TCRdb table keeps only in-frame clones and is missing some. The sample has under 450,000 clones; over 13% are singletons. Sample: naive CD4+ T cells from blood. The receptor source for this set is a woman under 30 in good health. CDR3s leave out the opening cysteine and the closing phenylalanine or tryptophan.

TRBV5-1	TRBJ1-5	ASRDEDRESSYPPQH
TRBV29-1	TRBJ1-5	SVEEAVSGPQH
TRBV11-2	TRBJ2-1	ASSLVRLVGNEQF
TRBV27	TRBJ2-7	ASRRSGSYEQY
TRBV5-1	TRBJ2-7	ASSISAGTGVYEQY
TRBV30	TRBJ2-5	AWSVRAGETQY
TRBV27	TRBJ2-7	ASSSGTARYEQY
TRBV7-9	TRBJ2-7	ASSLDRGLYEQY
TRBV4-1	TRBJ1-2	ASSPGQGGYGYT
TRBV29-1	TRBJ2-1	SVTGGYRNEQF
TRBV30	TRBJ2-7	AWSWTEPYEQY
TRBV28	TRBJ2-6	ASSKGGPGANVLT
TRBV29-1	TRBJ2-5	SGTQGPRETQY
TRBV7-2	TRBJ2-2	ASSSMGRVGGELF
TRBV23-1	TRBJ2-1	ASPPHGGVAGPDRSYNEQF
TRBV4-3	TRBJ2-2	ASSQAFRTGGSGELF
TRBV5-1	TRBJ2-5	ASSLGVGAPVETQY
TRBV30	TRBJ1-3	AWSVVGNTIY
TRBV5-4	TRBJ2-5	ASSQRLAGGETQY
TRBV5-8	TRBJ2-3	ASSSWDRRADTQY
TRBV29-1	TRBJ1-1	SVQGRLKLTEAF
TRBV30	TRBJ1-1	AWSGPGRFTEAF
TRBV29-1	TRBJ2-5	SVGNSQETQY